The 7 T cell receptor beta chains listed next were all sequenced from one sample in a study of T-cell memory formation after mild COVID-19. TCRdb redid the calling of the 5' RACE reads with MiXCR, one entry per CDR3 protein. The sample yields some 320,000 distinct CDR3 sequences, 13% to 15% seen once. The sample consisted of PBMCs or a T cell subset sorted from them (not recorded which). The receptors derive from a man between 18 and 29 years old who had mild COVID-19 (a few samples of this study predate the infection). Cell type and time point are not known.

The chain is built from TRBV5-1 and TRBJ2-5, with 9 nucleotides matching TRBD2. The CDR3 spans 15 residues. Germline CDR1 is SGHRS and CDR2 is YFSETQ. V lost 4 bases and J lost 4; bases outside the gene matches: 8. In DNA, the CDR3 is TGCGCCAGCAGCAGCCTAGCGGGGAGGAGAGAGACCCAGTACTTC. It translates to CASSSLAGRRETQYF.

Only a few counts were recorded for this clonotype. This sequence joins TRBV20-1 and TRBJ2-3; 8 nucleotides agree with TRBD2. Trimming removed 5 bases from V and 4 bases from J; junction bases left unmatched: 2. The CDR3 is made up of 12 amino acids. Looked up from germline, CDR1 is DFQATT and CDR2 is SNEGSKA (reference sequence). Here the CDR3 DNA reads TGCAGTGCTGGGACTAGTTCAGATACGCAGTATTTT. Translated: CSAGTSSDTQYF.

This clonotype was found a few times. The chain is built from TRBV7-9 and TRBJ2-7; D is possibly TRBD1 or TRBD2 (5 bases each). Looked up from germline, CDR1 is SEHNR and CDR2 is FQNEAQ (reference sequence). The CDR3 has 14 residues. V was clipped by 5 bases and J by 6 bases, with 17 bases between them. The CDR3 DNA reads TGTGCCAGCAGCCCAGGACGGGGCCCAGGCGAGCAGTACTTC. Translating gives CASSPGRGPGEQYF. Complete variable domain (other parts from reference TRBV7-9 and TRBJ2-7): DTGVSQNPRHKITKRGQNVTFRCDPISEHNRLYWYRQTLGQGPEFLTYFQNEAQLEKSRLLSDRFSAERPKGSFSTLEIQRTEQGDSAMYLCASSPGRGPGEQYFGPGTRLTVT.

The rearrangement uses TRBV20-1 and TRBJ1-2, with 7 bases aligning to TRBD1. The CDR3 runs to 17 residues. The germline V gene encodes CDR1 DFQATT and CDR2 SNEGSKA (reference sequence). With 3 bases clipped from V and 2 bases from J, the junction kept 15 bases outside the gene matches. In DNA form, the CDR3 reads TGCAGTGCTAGGACCCTCGACAGGGACGAATGGAACTATGGCTACACCTTC. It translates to CSARTLDRDEWNYGYTF.

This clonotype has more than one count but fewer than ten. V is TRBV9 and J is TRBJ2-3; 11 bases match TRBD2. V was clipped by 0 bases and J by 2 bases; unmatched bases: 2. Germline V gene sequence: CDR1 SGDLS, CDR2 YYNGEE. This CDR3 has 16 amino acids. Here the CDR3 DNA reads TGTGCCAGCAGCGTAGGGGGACTAGCGGTCACAGATACGCAGTATTTT. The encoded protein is CASSVGGLAVTDTQYF.

CDR3 in amino acids: CASSRRRVDIQYF. The DNA for the CDR3 is TGTGCCAGCAGCCGGAGGCGAGTGGACATTCAGTACTTC. The V gene is TRBV5-6, the J gene TRBJ2-4; the D gene is possibly TRBD2 (5 bases). V lost 4 bases, J lost 8 bases, and 13 bases lay in between. CDR1 is SGHDT, CDR2 YYEEEE, per germline. This CDR3 comprises 13 residues.

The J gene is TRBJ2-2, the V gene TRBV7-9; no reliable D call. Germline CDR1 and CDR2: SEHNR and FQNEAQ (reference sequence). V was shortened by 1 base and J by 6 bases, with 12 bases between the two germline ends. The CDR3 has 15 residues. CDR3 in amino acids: CASSLGDHPSGELFF. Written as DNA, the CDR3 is TGTGCCAGCAGCTTAGGCGACCATCCTTCCGGGGAGCTGTTTTTT.